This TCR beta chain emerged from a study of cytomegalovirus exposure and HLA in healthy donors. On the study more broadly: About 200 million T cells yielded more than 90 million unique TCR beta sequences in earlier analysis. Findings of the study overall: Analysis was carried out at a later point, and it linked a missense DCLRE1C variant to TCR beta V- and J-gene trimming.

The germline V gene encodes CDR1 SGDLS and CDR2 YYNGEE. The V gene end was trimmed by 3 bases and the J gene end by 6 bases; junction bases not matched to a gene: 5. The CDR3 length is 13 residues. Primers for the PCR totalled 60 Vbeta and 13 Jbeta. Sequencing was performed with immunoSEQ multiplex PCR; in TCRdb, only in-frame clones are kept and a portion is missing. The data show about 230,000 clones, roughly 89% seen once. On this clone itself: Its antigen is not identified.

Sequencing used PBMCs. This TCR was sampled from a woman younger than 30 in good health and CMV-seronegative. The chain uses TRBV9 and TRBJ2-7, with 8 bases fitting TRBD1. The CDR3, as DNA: TGTGCCAGCAGCGCCCAAACAGGGGGCGAGCAGTACTTC. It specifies CASSAQTGGEQYF.